Listed below are T cell receptor beta chains from one sample, sequenced in a study of blood T cell repertoires in COVID-19. The protocol was immunoSEQ multiplex PCR, while the TCRdb copy is restricted to in-frame clones and leaves out a portion. The table lists tens of thousands of clones, around 80% of them singletons. The material sequenced was peripheral blood. The origin of the receptors is a man in his sixties with active or convalescent COVID-19. Both conserved end residues are part of each CDR3. The D gene is left open where the match is weak. A row's size may be missing; if present it is once, few, many or a size class.

cdr3_nt cdr3_aa j_call v_call d_call clone_size
TGTGCCAGCAGTTACTCCGTTGTAAGCGGAGTTCCTAAAAACATTCAGTACTTC CASSYSVVSGVPKNIQYF TRBJ2-4 TRBV6-2/TRBV6-3 NA once
TGTGCCAGCAGCTTAACGGGGCCCGGGGAGCAGTACTTC CASSLTGPGEQYF TRBJ2-7 TRBV7-3 NA NA
TGTGCCAGCAGTGTTCTAGCTTGGCAGTATTTT CASSVLAWQYF TRBJ2-3 TRBV2 NA NA
TGTGCCAGCAGCCCGACAGGGACTAGGGACACCATATATTTT CASSPTGTRDTIYF TRBJ1-3 TRBV7-8 TRBD1 once
TGTGCCAGCAGGCGTCCGGGACAACCAGTCTACGAGCAGTACTTC CASRRPGQPVYEQYF TRBJ2-7 TRBV28 NA NA
TGTGCCAGCAGCAGACAGGGGGCAACCTATGGCTACACCTTC CASSRQGATYGYTF TRBJ1-2 TRBV28 TRBD1 few
TGCGCCAGCAGCCCCGCGGTAGCGGGGGTAAGCTCCTACGAGCAGTACTTC CASSPAVAGVSSYEQYF TRBJ2-7 TRBV5-1 TRBD2 NA
TGTGCCAGCAGCCTACAGCTAGCGGGGCAGGGGACCCAGTACTTC CASSLQLAGQGTQYF TRBJ2-5 TRBV7-8 TRBD2 NA
TGTGCCAGCAGCCTTCCGGGAGACGATCAGCCCCAGCATTTT CASSLPGDDQPQHF TRBJ1-5 TRBV5-6 NA NA
TGTGCCAGCAGTTACTCGAGAAGGGGAATCGGCTACACCTTC CASSYSRRGIGYTF TRBJ1-2 TRBV6-5 NA NA
TGTGCCAGCAGCCTTGACAGGGTTGGCGAGCAGTACTTC CASSLDRVGEQYF TRBJ2-7 TRBV7-3 TRBD1 NA
TGTGCCAGCAGCCAGGCCGGGAGGTCGCAGTTCTTC CASSQAGRSQFF TRBJ2-1 TRBV3-1/TRBV3-2 TRBD2 NA
TGTGCCAGCAGCCCGGACAGGGGGAGAGGCTACACCTTC CASSPDRGRGYTF TRBJ1-2 TRBV6-2/TRBV6-3 TRBD1 NA
TGTGCCAGCAGCGTCCGACAGGGGGATGCTTACAATGAGCAGTTCTTC CASSVRQGDAYNEQFF TRBJ2-1 TRBV7-8 TRBD1 NA